A single sample is the source of the 13 T cell receptor beta chains below, sequenced in a study of blood T cell repertoires in COVID-19. Clones were sequenced by immunoSEQ multiplex PCR, and TCRdb holds only the in-frame ones, with some missing. The sample lists approximately 250,000 clones; roughly 88% were seen once. Sequenced: peripheral blood. These receptors all come from a man aged 25-45 years who had recovered from COVID-19.

The V call is TRBV28, the J call TRBJ1-5; weak D call: TRBD1 (5 bases). Germline V gives CDR1 MDHEN, CDR2 SYDVKM. Trimming pared 5 bases from V and 2 bases from J, leaving 13 bases between. The CDR3 runs 15 residues. The DNA for the CDR3 is TGTGCCAGCAGTCCTACCCTCAGGGGCAATCAGCCCCAGCATTTT. This sequence encodes CASSPTLRGNQPQHF.

Only one count was recorded for this clone. The chain uses TRBV10-1 and TRBJ2-2; D gene uncertain. Deletions cut 5 bases from V and 3 bases from J, with 4 bases between. The CDR3 runs to 12 residues. Germline V gives CDR1 WNHNN, CDR2 SYGVQD (reference sequence). This CDR3 reads CASSTDTGELFF. The DNA for the CDR3 is TGCGCCAGCAGTACGGACACCGGGGAGCTGTTTTTT.

CDR3 residues: CASSYTQQGGDSPLHF. In DNA form, the CDR3 reads TGTGCCAGCAGTTACACGCAACAGGGGGGCGATTCACCCCTCCACTTT. The gene calls are TRBV6-6 and TRBJ1-6, with 8 positions matching TRBD1. The CDR3 runs to 16 residues. Germline V gene lookup returns CDR1 MNHNY and CDR2 SVGAGI (reference sequence). J was trimmed by 8 bases and V by 2 bases; bases with no gene match: 8.

The chain recombines TRBV6-5 with TRBJ2-3, with a weak D call TRBD2 (5 bases). The V end lost 2 bases, the J end lost 5 bases, and 14 bases lay between the germline ends. The CDR3 is 15 amino acids. The germline V gene encodes CDR1 MNHEY and CDR2 SVGAGI. The CDR3 DNA sequence: TGTGCCAGCAGTTACGGGCTAGCAGTAAGAGATACGCAGTATTTT. Encoded protein: CASSYGLAVRDTQYF.

V usage is TRBV6-1 and J usage is TRBJ1-3; D remains unclear. The V gene lost 1 base and the J gene lost 7 bases, with 8 bases spanning the gap. Per germline, CDR1 MNHNS and CDR2 SASEGT. The CDR3 sequence is 13 residues long. CDR3 sequence: CASSEGTQNTIYF. CDR3 bases: TGTGCCAGCAGTGAAGGGACTCAGAACACCATATATTTT.

The rearrangement links TRBV7-9 to TRBJ1-2, with D possibly matching TRBD1 (5 bases). The V gene's germline CDR1 is SEHNR and CDR2 FQNEAQ (reference sequence). V lost 5 bases and J 2 bases, leaving 24 bases between the germline ends. This CDR3 is built from 18 residues. This CDR3 is CASSPRGFQATPNYGYTF. The CDR3 DNA reads as TGTGCCAGCAGCCCTCGGGGGTTTCAGGCAACCCCCAACTATGGCTACACCTTC.

This rearrangement joins TRBV27 to TRBJ2-5; TRBD1 is a possible D gene (6 bases). V was trimmed by 4 bases and J by 4 bases, leaving 10 bases between them. CDR1 and CDR2 from the germline V gene are MNHEY and SMNVEV (reference sequence). The CDR3 extends over 13 amino acids. This CDR3 is CASSSQGAETQYF. The CDR3 region has the DNA TGTGCCAGCAGTTCACAGGGTGCAGAGACCCAGTACTTC.

V is TRBV10-1 and J is TRBJ2-7, with D perhaps TRBD1 (5 bases). Trimming removed 3 bases at V and 6 bases at J, with 15 bases between. This CDR3 comprises 14 residues. The germline CDR1 and CDR2 sequences are WNHNN and SYGVQD (reference sequence). CDR3 protein: CASSENPGQGEQYF. CDR3 sequence (DNA): TGCGCCAGCAGTGAAAACCCTGGGCAGGGCGAGCAGTACTTC.

The chain joins TRBV7-9 to TRBJ2-7, with D possibly being TRBD1 (5 bases). V lost 1 base to trimming and J lost 2 bases, with 15 bases between them. Germline lookup yields CDR1 SEHNR and CDR2 FQNEAQ (reference sequence). This CDR3 has 16 amino acids. Written as DNA, the CDR3 is TGTGCCAGCAGCTTAGAGGGGCCTGTCCCAACCTACGAGCAGTACTTC. This translates into CASSLEGPVPTYEQYF.

This chain uses TRBV18 with TRBJ1-2; D unclear. The length of the CDR3 is 13 residues. Germline V gives CDR1 KGHSH, CDR2 LQKENI. V was pared by 1 base and J by 8 bases, with 11 bases between. The CDR3 DNA is TGTGCCAGCTCACCACAAGAGAGTGAGGGCTACACCTTC. Translation: CASSPQESEGYTF.

The chain links TRBV7-9 to TRBJ1-4; D remains unclear. The CDR3 is made up of 15 amino acids. V was pared by 7 bases and J by 8 bases, with 20 bases between. Germline values: CDR1 SEHNR, CDR2 FQNEAQ (reference sequence). CDR3 region: CASTLVGSPGEKLFF. The CDR3 nucleotides are TGTGCCAGCACATTGGTGGGGTCCCCGGGGGAAAAACTGTTTTTT.

The chain is built from TRBV28 and TRBJ1-5; D is possibly TRBD1 (6 bases). V was clipped by 2 bases and J by 8 bases, with 13 bases between them. This CDR3 spans 14 amino acids. CDR1 and CDR2 (germline): MDHEN, SYDVKM. In DNA, the CDR3 is TGTGCCAGCAGTTTAAGCCAGGGGAGAGAGCCCCAGCATTTT. It translates to CASSLSQGREPQHF. Full variable domain (missing parts from reference TRBV28 and TRBJ1-5): DVKVTQSSRYLVKRTGEKVFLECVQDMDHENMFWYRQDPGLGLRLIYFSYDVKMKEKGDIPEGYSVSREKKERFSLILESASTNQTSMYLCASSLSQGREPQHFGDGTRLSIL.

DNA for the CDR3: TGTGCCAGCAGCCGAGCGGGGGGACAAGAGACCCAGTACTTC. This translates into CASSRAGGQETQYF. This chain joins TRBV11-3 and TRBJ2-5; 9 bases match TRBD2. The V segment lost 5 bases and the J segment 2 bases; nucleotides outside the gene matches: 3. There are 14 residues in the CDR3. The germline gives CDR1 SGHNT, CDR2 YENEEA.